Presented here are 18 T cell receptor beta chains from one specimen sequenced in a study of T cells in localized non-small cell lung cancer. Sequencing used immunoSEQ multiplex PCR; TCRdb keeps in-frame clones, though not all of them. The table includes 18,000 or so clones, about four fifths detected once. The sequencing used peripheral blood, collected before any cancer treatment. Every receptor here comes from a female donor of 60 years or more with stage I lung adenocarcinoma.

V usage is TRBV12-5 and J usage is TRBJ2-3; no firm D call. V lost 8 bases to trimming and J lost 3 bases, with 12 bases between them. The CDR3 extends over 13 amino acids. CDR1 and CDR2 (germline): LGHNT, FRNRAP. The CDR3 sequence: CASRPTATDTQYF. CDR3 sequence (DNA): TGTGCTAGTCGCCCTACGGCAACAGATACGCAGTATTTT.

The chain recombines TRBV5-1 with TRBJ2-5; weak D call: TRBD1 (5 bases). Per germline, CDR1 SGHRS and CDR2 YFSETQ. The CDR3 runs 13 residues. Trimming cost V 3 bases and J 5 bases, with 11 bases left between them. The CDR3 reads CASSWGPWETQYF. The CDR3 region has the DNA TGCGCCAGCAGCTGGGGCCCCTGGGAGACCCAGTACTTC.

This rearrangement joins TRBV9 to TRBJ1-3; unclear D gene. Germline CDR1 is SGDLS and CDR2 is YYNGEE. The CDR3 length is 15 residues. Trimming removed 6 bases from V and 0 bases from J, with 13 bases in between. The CDR3 loop is CASNKAGISGNTIYF. CDR3 DNA sequence: TGTGCCAGCAACAAGGCAGGAATCTCTGGAAACACCATATATTTT.

The chain joins TRBV6-6 to TRBJ1-3; unclear D gene. This CDR3 has 13 residues. Germline-derived CDR1 and CDR2 are MNHNY and SVGAGI (reference sequence). V was shortened by 6 bases and J by 2 bases, with 8 bases between the two germline ends. The CDR3 nucleotides read TGTGCCAGCAGAGTTAGGGCTGGAAACACCATATATTTT. Protein product: CASRVRAGNTIYF.

This clone was found a few times. V and J are TRBV6-4 and TRBJ1-3; D perhaps matches TRBD1 (5 bases). Germline V gene sequence: CDR1 MRHNA, CDR2 SNTAGT. The CDR3 has 14 residues. Trimming removed 6 bases at V and 0 bases at J, with 9 bases between. CDR3 loop: CASRQDSSGNTIYF. The CDR3 region has the DNA TGTGCCAGCAGACAAGACAGCTCTGGAAACACCATATATTTT.

This sequence joins TRBV29-1 and TRBJ1-4; D remains ambiguous. Germline-derived CDR1 and CDR2 are SQVTM and ANQGSEA. Trimming stripped 4 bases from V and 0 bases from J, with 6 bases between. This CDR3 comprises 13 residues. CDR3 nucleotide sequence: TGCAGCGTTGTCCTTGCAACTAATGAAAAACTGTTTTTT. As protein: CSVVLATNEKLFF.

The CDR3 reads CASSRTSRWETQYF. The DNA for the CDR3 is TGTGCCAGCAGTCGGACTAGCAGGTGGGAGACCCAGTACTTC. V usage is TRBV6-5 and J usage is TRBJ2-5, with 8 bases matching TRBD2. V shed 5 bases and J 5 bases; nucleotides not matched to a gene: 7. CDR1 MNHEY and CDR2 SVGAGI come from the germline V gene. The CDR3 contains 14 residues.

This clone has only one observation. V and J are TRBV30 and TRBJ1-1; the match to TRBD1 covers 8 bases. Germline V CDR1 and CDR2: GTSNPN, SVGIG (reference sequence). The CDR3 loop spans 15 amino acids. V shed 1 base, J shed 1 base, and the junction held 5 bases outside the gene matches. Here the CDR3 reads CAWSALGQANTEAFF. CDR3 in DNA: TGTGCCTGGAGTGCGTTGGGACAGGCGAACACTGAAGCTTTCTTT. The full variable domain, with the rest looked up from reference TRBV30 and TRBJ1-1, is SQTIHQWPATLVQPVGSPLSLECTVEGTSNPNLYWYRQAAGRGLQLLFYSVGIGQISSEVPQNLSASRPQDRQFILSSKKLLLSDSGFYLCAWSALGQANTEAFFGQGTRLTVV.

The chain recombines TRBV6-1 with TRBJ2-7, with D possibly being TRBD1 or TRBD2 (5 bases each). The length of the CDR3 is 13 residues. V was clipped by 10 bases and J by 0 bases, with 13 bases between them. The germline CDR1 and CDR2 sequences are MNHNS and SASEGT. CDR3 region: CAIGRDDSYEQYF. The CDR3, as DNA: TGTGCCATAGGAAGGGACGACTCCTACGAGCAGTACTTC.

This sequence joins TRBV30 and TRBJ1-2, with D tentatively TRBD1 (5 bases). Germline CDR1 reads GTSNPN; CDR2 reads SVGIG (reference sequence). There are 14 residues in the CDR3. The germline V and J ends were trimmed by 1 base and 4 bases, with 13 bases remaining between them. The CDR3 DNA reads as TGTGCCTGGAGTGGTCGGGTCGGGGGCTATGGCTACACCTTC. Its protein is CAWSGRVGGYGYTF.

This clone was observed a single time. The chain combines TRBV6-1 with TRBJ1-2, with D tentatively TRBD1 (6 bases). The CDR3 has 14 residues. Germline V gene data show CDR1 as MNHNS and CDR2 as SASEGT. Trimming left V 2 bases short and J 2 bases short, with 9 bases between. The CDR3: CASSESRGNYGYTF. The CDR3 nucleotides are TGTGCCAGCAGTGAATCCAGGGGCAACTATGGCTACACCTTC.

The chain recombines TRBV10-2 with TRBJ2-5; 8 bases align to TRBD1. The CDR3 is 12 residues long. The germline CDR1 and CDR2 sequences are WSHSY and SAAADI. The J segment lost 5 bases and the V segment lost 8 bases, leaving 4 bases of the junction unmatched. The CDR3 loop is CASRTGGETQYF. The DNA of the CDR3 is TGCGCCAGCCGAACAGGGGGGGAGACCCAGTACTTC.

The rearrangement joins TRBV18 to TRBJ2-7, with D tentatively TRBD1 (6 bases). CDR1 is KGHSH, CDR2 LQKENI, per germline. The V end was cut by 6 bases, the J end by 2 bases, with 14 bases between. CDR3 length: 14 amino acids. The CDR3 is CASSPGTNAYEQYF. CDR3 nucleotide sequence: TGTGCCAGCTCGCCCGGGACAAACGCCTACGAGCAGTACTTC.

The chain combines TRBV7-2 with TRBJ1-1; possible D gene TRBD1, 5 bases. Germline V gene sequence: CDR1 SGHTA, CDR2 FQGNSA. V was pared by 3 bases and J by 5 bases, with 10 bases between. CDR3 length equals 13 residues. Here the CDR3 reads CASSFGGVTEAFF. In nucleotides, the CDR3 is TGTGCCAGCAGCTTTGGGGGAGTTACTGAAGCTTTCTTT.

CDR3 nucleotide sequence: TGTGCCAGCAGCTTCTCCCCCCCAGAGAACACTGAAGCTTTCTTT. Protein: CASSFSPPENTEAFF. The chain links TRBV7-9 to TRBJ1-1; no definite D call. The germline V and J ends were trimmed by 3 bases and 1 base, with 12 bases remaining between them. The CDR3 has 15 amino acids. CDR1 is SEHNR, CDR2 FQNEAQ, per germline (reference sequence).

A remark on this clone: At one of its ends the junction is not consistent with the germline gene, which may arise from a read error. The rearrangement links TRBV7-2 to TRBJ2-1; TRBD2 aligns across 10 bases. Per germline, CDR1 SGHTA and CDR2 FQGNSA. CDR3 length: 15 amino acids. CDR3 sequence (DNA): TGTGCCAGCAGGTTAGCGGGGGGTACTTACAATGAGCAGTTCTTC. It translates to CASRLAGGTYNEQFF.

For this clone: A read error may account for a junction end that differs from germline. The V gene is TRBV15, the J gene TRBJ1-2; 10 bases match TRBD1. The CDR3 length is 14 residues. Germline lookup yields CDR1 LNHNV and CDR2 YYDKDF (reference sequence). CDR3 amino acids: CTTSRTGGFYGYTF. In DNA, the CDR3 is TGTACCACCAGCAGGACAGGGGGATTCTATGGCTACACCTTC.

The genes are TRBV29-1 and TRBJ2-4; TRBD2 is a possible D gene (5 bases). This CDR3 spans 13 amino acids. V lost 1 base and J lost 5, with 9 bases in between. From germline, CDR1 is SQVTM and CDR2 ANQGSEA. The CDR3 loop is CSVEVGIQNIQYF. CDR3 nucleotide sequence: TGCAGCGTTGAAGTCGGGATTCAAAACATTCAGTACTTC.